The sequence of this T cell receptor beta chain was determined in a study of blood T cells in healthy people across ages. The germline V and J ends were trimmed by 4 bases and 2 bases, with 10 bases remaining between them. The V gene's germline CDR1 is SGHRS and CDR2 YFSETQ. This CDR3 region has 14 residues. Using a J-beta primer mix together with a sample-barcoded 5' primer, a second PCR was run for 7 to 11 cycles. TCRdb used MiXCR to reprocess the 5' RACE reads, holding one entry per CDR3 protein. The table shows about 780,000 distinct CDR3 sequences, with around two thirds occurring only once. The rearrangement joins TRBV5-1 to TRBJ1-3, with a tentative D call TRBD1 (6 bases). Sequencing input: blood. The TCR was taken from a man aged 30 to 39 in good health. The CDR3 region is CASSQDSTGNTIYF. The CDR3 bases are TGCGCCAGCAGCCAGGACAGCACTGGAAACACCATATATTTT.